One and the same sample provided the 28 T cell receptor beta chains below, sequenced in a study of T cells in Graves' hyperthyroidism and ophthalmopathy. Using RNA transcripts as the source, TCR beta CDR3 regions were amplified. Initially, a first-round RT-PCR of the TCR CDR3 employed the HTBI primer set. TCRdb itself ran the multiplex PCR reads through MiXCR, one entry per CDR3 protein. The sample has around 610,000 distinct CDR3 sequences, roughly 14% seen once. The sequenced sample consisted of blood. All receptors come from a woman in her forties with Graves' ophthalmopathy.

The sample holds many counts of this clonotype. The chain combines TRBV12-3 or TRBV12-4 with TRBJ2-2, with TRBD1 matching 10 bases. This CDR3 is built from 16 residues. V shed 3 bases and J 7 bases; nucleotides not matched to a gene: 8. The CDR3 sequence: CASSLEGQGYNGELFF. The CDR3 bases are TGTGCCAGCAGTTTGGAGGGACAGGGGTATAACGGGGAGCTGTTTTTT.

This clonotype was observed at least ten times. V gene TRBV6-5 combines with J gene TRBJ2-7, with TRBD2 matching over 10 bases. The CDR3 is 17 amino acids. Germline V gene sequence: CDR1 MNHEY, CDR2 SVGAGI. The trim removed 0 bases at V and 0 bases at J, leaving 5 bases unmatched. This CDR3 is CASSYSPSGGSSYEQYF. For the CDR3, the DNA is TGTGCCAGCAGTTACTCGCCTAGCGGGGGAAGCTCCTACGAGCAGTACTTC.

This clonotype was found many times. The V and J genes are TRBV19 and TRBJ1-2; TRBD1 might be the D (5 bases). The CDR3 spans 14 residues. The germline V gene encodes CDR1 LNHDA and CDR2 SQIVND (reference sequence). Trimming removed 7 bases at V and 2 bases at J, with 14 bases between. CDR3 bases: TGTGCCAGTACCGAGGCCGGGACGAACTATGGCTACACCTTC. Its translation: CASTEAGTNYGYTF.

This clonotype occurred many times. The V call is TRBV20-1, the J call TRBJ1-1; no firm D call. V lost 6 bases to trimming and J lost 4 bases, with 21 bases between them. This CDR3 has 15 residues. Looked up from germline, CDR1 is DFQATT and CDR2 is SNEGSKA (reference sequence). The CDR3 nucleotides read TGCAGTGCCCATCAAAACGAGGGCACGGGCACTGAAGCTTTCTTT. As protein: CSAHQNEGTGTEAFF.

This clonotype was observed at least ten times. The rearrangement joins TRBV29-1 to TRBJ2-7; 10 bases agree with TRBD2. Germline V lookup: CDR1 SQVTM, CDR2 ANQGSEA. The CDR3 extends over 13 amino acids. After removal of 5 bases from V and 3 bases from J, the junction contained 4 bases not matched to a gene. DNA for the CDR3: TGCAGCGTTCTACTAGCGGGAAGCTACGAGCAGTACTTC. Its translation is CSVLLAGSYEQYF.

This clonotype was detected many times. J is TRBJ2-7 and V is TRBV5-1; D ambiguous. This CDR3 spans 12 amino acids. The germline gives CDR1 SGHRS, CDR2 YFSETQ. V was shortened by 5 bases and J by 2 bases, with 8 bases between the two germline ends. The CDR3 region is CASSRVAYEQYF. Written as DNA, the CDR3 is TGCGCCAGCAGTCGAGTTGCCTACGAGCAGTACTTC.

This chain connects TRBV4-3 to TRBJ2-5; 8 nucleotides line up with TRBD2. The CDR3 loop spans 17 amino acids. Germline V gene lookup returns CDR1 LGHNA and CDR2 YSLEER. V dropped 1 base and J dropped 2; count of bases not matched to a gene: 9. CDR3 region: CASSQGSSGFTQETQYF. DNA for the CDR3: TGCGCCAGCAGCCAAGGATCTAGCGGGTTTACGCAAGAGACCCAGTACTTC.

The chain links TRBV28 to TRBJ2-5; possibly TRBD1 for D (5 bases). This CDR3 is 13 amino acids long. With 6 bases removed from V and 2 bases from J, the gap between germline ends came to 10 bases. CDR1 and CDR2 from the germline V gene are MDHEN and SYDVKM. The CDR3 DNA is TGTGCCAGCAGACAGGTCCTACAAGAGACCCAGTACTTC. It encodes CASRQVLQETQYF.

This rearrangement joins TRBV5-1 to TRBJ2-2, with TRBD1 matching over 7 bases. The germline gives CDR1 SGHRS, CDR2 YFSETQ. The CDR3 consists of 15 residues. V lost 3 bases to trimming and J lost 1 base; unmatched junction nucleotides: 3. The CDR3 DNA reads as TGCGCCAGCAGCTCCACAGGGGAGAACACCGGGGAGCTGTTTTTT. Translation: CASSSTGENTGELFF. The full variable domain, its missing parts supplied by reference TRBV5-1 and TRBJ2-2, is KAGVTQTPRYLIKTRGQQVTLSCSPISGHRSVSWYQQTPGQGLQFLFEYFSETQRNKGNFPGRFSGRQFSNSRSEMNVSTLELGDSALYLCASSSTGENTGELFFGEGSRLTVL.

This clonotype was seen repeatedly, ten times or more. The rearrangement uses TRBV24-1 and TRBJ2-7; possible D gene TRBD1, 5 bases. The V end lost 0 bases, the J end lost 0 bases, and 8 bases lay between the germline ends. The CDR3 consists of 15 residues. Germline V gives CDR1 KGHDR, CDR2 SFDVKD. CDR3 nucleotides: TGTGCCACCAGTGATTTGAGGGGCGACTCCTACGAGCAGTACTTC. It translates to CATSDLRGDSYEQYF.

This clonotype was observed at least ten times. This sequence joins TRBV20-1 and TRBJ2-2; 7 nucleotides match TRBD1. Germline V CDR1 and CDR2: DFQATT, SNEGSKA (reference sequence). V was pared by 5 bases and J by 0 bases, with 6 bases of the junction left unmatched. The CDR3 contains 15 residues. The CDR3 nucleotides read TGCAGTGCTGGCTCCGGGACAGCGAACACCGGGGAGCTGTTTTTT. Translation: CSAGSGTANTGELFF.

This clonotype was seen many times. The rearrangement joins TRBV29-1 to TRBJ2-2, with 9 bases aligning to TRBD1. The V and J ends lost 6 bases and 7 bases, in that order; junction bases with no gene match: 9. Germline CDR1 reads SQVTM; CDR2 reads ANQGSEA. The CDR3 is 14 amino acids. This chain's CDR3 is CSVGQGTFDGELFF. Here the CDR3 DNA reads TGCAGCGTAGGACAGGGGACATTTGACGGGGAGCTGTTTTTT.

This clonotype was observed many times. This chain uses TRBV28 with TRBJ2-3; no clear D gene. Germline V lookup: CDR1 MDHEN, CDR2 SYDVKM. This CDR3 is built from 14 residues. V lost 3 bases to trimming and J lost 3 bases, with 10 bases between them. The CDR3 DNA follows: TGTGCCAGCAGTTTCAGACTTTATACAGATACGCAGTATTTT. As protein: CASSFRLYTDTQYF. The entire variable domain, with the rest obtained from reference TRBV28 and TRBJ2-3, is as follows: DVKVTQSSRYLVKRTGEKVFLECVQDMDHENMFWYRQDPGLGLRLIYFSYDVKMKEKGDIPEGYSVSREKKERFSLILESASTNQTSMYLCASSFRLYTDTQYFGPGTRLTVL.

In this sample, this clonotype turned up many times. The rearrangement uses TRBV27 and TRBJ2-6; unclear D gene. This CDR3 has 16 residues. V lost 5 bases, J lost 0 bases, and 11 bases lay in between. Looked up from germline, CDR1 is MNHEY and CDR2 is SMNVEV (reference sequence). CDR3 nucleotide sequence: TGTGCCAGCAGTACTACCCATCTCTCTGGGGCCAACGTCCTGACTTTC. Translation gives CASSTTHLSGANVLTF.

This clonotype was observed many times. J is TRBJ2-7 and V is TRBV7-6; 9 bases align to TRBD1. The CDR3 extends over 16 amino acids. V lost 1 base, J lost 6 bases, and 10 bases stayed unmatched. The germline gives CDR1 SGHVS, CDR2 FNYEAQ. The CDR3 sequence is CASSLVTGTGIGEQYF. The DNA for the CDR3 is TGTGCCAGCAGCTTAGTAACCGGGACAGGGATCGGCGAGCAGTACTTC.

This clonotype occurred once. The chain combines TRBV27 with TRBJ1-6; 9 bases are shared with TRBD1. J was trimmed by 0 bases and V by 7 bases; bases with no gene match: 7. CDR1 is MNHEY and CDR2 is SMNVEV in the germline V gene (reference sequence). The CDR3 runs to 17 residues. CDR3 region: CASTTGQGSSYNSPLHF. The DNA for the CDR3 is TGTGCCAGCACTACGGGACAGGGAAGCTCCTATAATTCACCCCTCCACTTT.

This clonotype turned up a few times. Since no conserved phenylalanine or tryptophan closes the CDR3, a read error is the likely cause. The genes are TRBV30 and TRBJ2-5, with 9 bases lining up with TRBD1. The ends lost 2 bases at V and 4 bases at J; junction bases unmatched: 5. Germline V gene data show CDR1 as GTSNPN and CDR2 as SVGIG (reference sequence). This CDR3 has 14 residues. This chain's CDR3 is CAWSPTTGGETQYL. The CDR3 coding sequence is TGTGCCTGGAGTCCTACGACAGGGGGAGAGACCCAGTACCTC.

The sample holds many counts of this clonotype. This rearrangement joins TRBV27 to TRBJ2-7, with D tentatively TRBD2 (6 bases). The CDR3 is 16 residues long. Germline CDR1 and CDR2: MNHEY and SMNVEV (reference sequence). The V end was cut by 3 bases, the J end by 0 bases, with 15 bases between. The CDR3 region is CASSLKAGPISYEQYF. DNA of the CDR3: TGTGCCAGCAGTTTGAAAGCGGGCCCGATCTCCTACGAGCAGTACTTC.

This clonotype has a count of ten or more. The V and J genes are TRBV12-5 and TRBJ2-2; 8 positions match TRBD2. This CDR3 has 16 residues. Per germline, CDR1 LGHNT and CDR2 FRNRAP. V shed 2 bases and J 3 bases; nucleotides not matched to a gene: 5. The CDR3 sequence: CASGLRTSGYTGELFF. CDR3 coding DNA: TGTGCTAGTGGTTTGCGTACTAGCGGATACACCGGGGAGCTGTTTTTT. The variable domain in full, with the rest retrieved from reference TRBV12-5 and TRBJ2-2, is DARVTQTPRHKVTEMGQEVTMRCQPILGHNTVFWYRQTMMQGLELLAYFRNRAPLDDSGMPKDRFSAEMPDATLATLKIQPSEPRDSAVYFCASGLRTSGYTGELFFGEGSRLTVL.

In this sample, this clonotype turned up many times. This chain links TRBV6-5 with TRBJ1-5; D gene uncertain. CDR1 is MNHEY, CDR2 SVGAGI, per germline. V dropped 2 bases and J dropped 3 bases, with 8 bases sitting between them. This CDR3 is built from 14 residues. In DNA form, the CDR3 reads TGTGCCAGCAGTTACGGGCAGTACAATCAGCCCCAGCATTTT. Protein sequence: CASSYGQYNQPQHF.

This clonotype has ten or more counts. The chain is built from TRBV12-3 or TRBV12-4 and TRBJ2-5; possibly TRBD1 for D (5 bases). The CDR3 is 12 amino acids. Trimming shortened V by 3 bases and J by 3 bases, and 5 bases separated the two germline ends. This CDR3 reads CASSFREETQYF. In DNA form, the CDR3 reads TGTGCCAGCAGTTTCAGGGAAGAGACCCAGTACTTC.

This clonotype was seen at least ten times. V gene TRBV7-8 combines with J gene TRBJ2-7; TRBD2 agrees at 9 bases. Germline loops: CDR1 SGHVS, CDR2 FQNEAQ. V trimming: 1 base; J trimming: 6 bases; junction bases outside the gene matches: 7. CDR3 length equals 15 residues. Here the CDR3 DNA reads TGTGCCAGCAGCTTAGTTTTTGCGGGAGGGAGCGAGCAGTACTTC. Translated, it gives CASSLVFAGGSEQYF.

This chain uses TRBV4-1 with TRBJ2-5; no clear D. CDR1 and CDR2 from the germline V gene are MGHRA and YSYEKL. The CDR3 sequence is 14 residues long. V shed 0 bases and J shed 3 bases, with 8 bases lying between them. The CDR3 nucleotides are TGCGCCAGCAGCCAAGATTTGGGAAAAGAGACCCAGTACTTC. It specifies CASSQDLGKETQYF.

The chain joins TRBV29-1 to TRBJ2-7; TRBD2 agrees at 12 bases. Germline lookup yields CDR1 SQVTM and CDR2 ANQGSEA. Trimming cost V 0 bases and J 7 bases; bases outside gene matches: 7. This CDR3 contains 15 residues. Written as DNA, the CDR3 is TGCAGCGTTGAAGATACCGGGACTAGCGGGCTGGAGCAGTACTTC. Translated: CSVEDTGTSGLEQYF.

This clonotype was seen ten or more times. The chain employs TRBV19 and TRBJ1-1, with D perhaps matching TRBD1 (5 bases). Germline V gene lookup returns CDR1 LNHDA and CDR2 SQIVND (reference sequence). The ends were cut back, 7 bases at V and 4 bases at J, with 10 bases in the middle. CDR3 length: 12 residues. The CDR3 coding sequence is TGTGCCAGTATTAAGGGGCGCACTGAAGCTTTCTTT. It codes for CASIKGRTEAFF. Filled out from reference TRBV19 and TRBJ1-1, the complete variable domain reads DGGITQSPKYLFRKEGQNVTLSCEQNLNHDAMYWYRQDPGQGLRLIYYSQIVNDFQKGDIAEGYSVSREKKESFPLTVTSAQKNPTAFYLCASIKGRTEAFFGQGTRLTVV.

The rearrangement joins TRBV3-1 to TRBJ2-7; D not resolved. V dropped 1 base and J dropped 7 bases, with 20 bases sitting between them. In germline, CDR1 is LGHDT, CDR2 YNNKEL (reference sequence). The CDR3 sequence is 16 residues long. CDR3 DNA sequence: TGTGCCAGCAGCCAAGGGAACCACAACCAGATGGGGGAGCAGTACTTC. It encodes CASSQGNHNQMGEQYF.

Many counts were recorded for this clonotype. The chain combines TRBV6-1 with TRBJ1-2; tentative D call: TRBD1 (6 bases). Per the germline V gene, CDR1 is MNHNS and CDR2 is SASEGT. This CDR3 comprises 14 residues. The ends were cut back, 6 bases at V and 5 bases at J, with 16 bases in the middle. This CDR3 reads CASSPLDSKYGYTF. The DNA of the CDR3 is TGTGCCAGCAGCCCACTGGACAGCAAGTATGGCTACACCTTC.

This clonotype occurred many times. The chain combines TRBV28 with TRBJ2-7; 8 nucleotides align to TRBD2. The germline V gene has CDR1 MDHEN and CDR2 SYDVKM. After removal of 4 bases from V and 7 bases from J, the junction contained 21 bases not matched to a gene. There are 18 residues in the CDR3. CDR3 DNA sequence: TGTGCCAGCAGTTCCCCCTCAAGGGCGGGAGGATTCGTTGGAGAGCAGTACTTC. It codes for CASSSPSRAGGFVGEQYF.